This TCR beta chain was captured in a study of blood T cell repertoires in COVID-19 (dated by TCRdb to the early 2020s). As for the study more broadly: Collaborator samples came from the United States, Italy and Spain and covered acute and convalescent phases of COVID-19. The prospective study material was composed of cDNA or gDNA derived from T cells, B-cell-depleted T cells, or PBMCs. Subjects who had been exposed to COVID-19, were actively infected with it, or had recovered from it provided the deeply sampled blood TCRbeta repertoires that made up the dataset. The repertoires were released in a freely available public database meant as a resource for research on the immune response to SARS-CoV-2. The samples were drawn from the first 160 participants of the ongoing ImmuneRACE study and from more than 1,000 subjects provided by 6 global collaborators. A de-identified subject ID, COVID-19 status, age in years and sex were almost always included in the sample metadata. HLA class I and class II types, where available, came from metadata supplied by the sample provider rather than from assay-based typing. Overall results and qualifications from the work: Clinical and demographic metadata were provided uncurated, with the amount varying by source and participant.

Whole blood was collected in K2EDTA tubes by collaborating institutions according to the institutions' own protocols. For TCRbeta analysis, collaborators shipped samples in one of three forms: frozen whole blood, isolated PBMCs, or DNA extracted from either of those sample types. The CDR3 numbers 14 residues from cysteine through phenylalanine. Of the read, only the CDR3 DNA is kept; its 42 bases are in frame from base 1. Trimming costs V 2 bases and J 0 bases, and their ends lie 8 bases apart. Sequences SGHRS (CDR1) and YFSETQ (CDR2) are obtained from the germline V gene. Of note for this clone: The antigen it recognizes is unknown. No qualities accompany the bases; no much larger clone lies one base away.

TCRbeta CDR3 regions were amplified from genomic DNA using the immunoSEQ Assay, a bias-controlled multiplex PCR. Per the original workflow: Within the assay, amplification of reference gene primers was used to estimate how many nucleated cells each sample contained. Sequence reads were collapsed and filtered to measure the absolute abundance of every unique TCRbeta CDR3 rearrangement. Productive Simpson clonality was computed per sample as the square root of Simpson's diversity index over productive rearrangements. In TCRdb, the immuneACCESS table is reduced to in-frame sequences with V and J assigned. These tables do not hold every clone; where another copy was compared, an unresolved V gene accounts for under half, and the others remain unexplained. V, J and clone size are taken as reported in that table, and D and trimming were inferred from the DNA itself. The sample yields about 35,000 clones; 87% were counted once. The top ten hold 10% of the sample.

Recombination joined TRBV5-1 with TRBJ1-2; 5 matching bases give a weak D call of TRBD1. The TCR was taken from a man aged 80 or over with active COVID-19. Input material: peripheral blood. The CDR3 loop reads CASSLGDSNYGYTF. In nucleotide form, the sequence is TGCGCCAGCAGCTTAGGGGATTCTAACTATGGCTACACCTTC. Outside the CDR3, residues come from the reference TRBV5-1 and TRBJ1-2 proteins, so the full variable domain is: KAGVTQTPRYLIKTRGQQVTLSCSPISGHRSVSWYQQTPGQGLQFLFEYFSETQRNKGNFPGRFSGRQFSNSRSEMNVSTLELGDSALYLCASSLGDSNYGYTFGSGTRLTVV.